The present T cell receptor (beta chain) was sequenced within a study of cytomegalovirus exposure and HLA in healthy donors. Study in general: There were fewer than 130 million unique TCR beta sequences, drawn from about 200 million T cells, in an earlier analysis. Findings and limits, study-wide: In all likelihood, a cluster of highly shared sequence variants was a sequencing artifact. Rarity characterized most TCR sequences, yet some public TCRs appeared in many donors.

PCR involved 60 Vbeta and 13 Jbeta primers. TCRdb's table, derived via immunoSEQ multiplex PCR, lists solely in-frame clones and lacks some. The table records 140,000 to 150,000 clones, 65% to 80% of them present only once. V lost 5 bases to trimming and J lost 8 bases; unmatched junction nucleotides: 6. CDR1 and CDR2 from the germline V gene are MNHEY and SVGAGI. This CDR3 is 13 amino acids long. This clone has more than one count but fewer than ten. Its antigen is as yet unknown. Each of the donors was a healthy bone marrow donor. The TCR sequence derives from a woman aged 40 to 50 in good health and CMV-seronegative. Sequencing used PBMCs. This chain connects TRBV6-5 to TRBJ1-1; 9 bases are a match to TRBD1. This CDR3 is CASSTGQGREAFF. CDR3 in DNA: TGTGCCAGCAGTACCGGACAGGGGAGGGAAGCTTTCTTT.